This entry lists 6 T cell receptor beta chains sequenced from one sample in a study of blood T cell repertoires in COVID-19. Method: immunoSEQ multiplex PCR; TCRdb's copy keeps in-frame clones and lacks some. The sample has around 64,000 clones; more than 85% are singletons. Sequencing was performed on peripheral blood. The receptors shown here come from a man aged 80 or over in a cohort sampled during active COVID-19.

This clone turned up a few times. The chain uses TRBV10-3 and TRBJ1-1, with D unresolved. Between the trimmed V and J ends, which lost 3 bases and 0 bases, there was a span of 14 bases. Germline values: CDR1 ENHRY, CDR2 SYGVKD. This CDR3 is 16 amino acids long. The CDR3 is CAISDFGLGVNTEAFF. CDR3 DNA: TGTGCCATCAGTGACTTCGGACTTGGCGTGAACACTGAAGCTTTCTTT.

The rearrangement links TRBV5-1 to TRBJ1-3, with a weak D call TRBD1 (6 bases). V was shortened by 4 bases and J by 0 bases, with 14 bases between the two germline ends. This CDR3 comprises 16 residues. In germline, CDR1 is SGHRS, CDR2 YFSETQ. The CDR3 loop reads CASSPRDTSSGNTIYF. CDR3 coding DNA: TGCGCCAGCAGCCCCCGGGACACTAGCTCTGGAAACACCATATATTTT.

The rearrangement joins TRBV5-1 to TRBJ2-6; 9 nucleotides align to TRBD1. CDR3 size: 17 residues. The V segment lost 3 bases and the J segment 0 bases; nucleotides outside the gene matches: 4. The germline V gene has CDR1 SGHRS and CDR2 YFSETQ. DNA of the CDR3: TGCGCCAGCAGCTCCGGGACAGGGTTCTCTGGGGCCAACGTCCTGACTTTC. This codes for CASSSGTGFSGANVLTF.

This chain links TRBV7-9 with TRBJ1-1, with TRBD1 matching over 12 bases. V shed 2 bases and J 5 bases; nucleotides not matched to a gene: 3. The CDR3 length is 15 residues. Looked up from germline, CDR1 is SEHNR and CDR2 is FQNEAQ (reference sequence). The CDR3 sequence is CASSLRDRGRTEAFF. CDR3 DNA: TGTGCCAGCAGCTTAAGGGACAGGGGGCGAACTGAAGCTTTCTTT.

The chain has TRBV5-4 and TRBJ1-4; weak D call: TRBD1 (6 bases). The germline V gene encodes CDR1 SGHNT and CDR2 YYREEE (reference sequence). The CDR3 sequence is 16 residues long. Trimming took 6 bases from V and 4 from J, leaving 19 bases between them. The CDR3 here is CASTRATGLGNEKLFF. CDR3 nucleotide sequence: TGTGCCAGCACCAGAGCCACAGGGTTGGGTAATGAAAAACTGTTTTTT. The variable domain in full, with the rest retrieved from reference TRBV5-4 and TRBJ1-4, is ETGVTQSPTHLIKTRGQQVTLRCSSQSGHNTVSWYQQALGQGPQFIFQYYREEENGRGNFPPRFSGLQFPNYSSELNVNALELDDSALYLCASTRATGLGNEKLFFGSGTQLSVL.

The V and J genes are TRBV3-1 (or the pseudogene TRBV3-2) and TRBJ1-6, with D maybe TRBD1 (6 bases). The ends were cut back, 4 bases at V and 7 bases at J, with 8 bases in the middle. CDR1 LGHDT and CDR2 YNNKEL come from the germline V gene (reference sequence). CDR3 length: 13 residues. This CDR3 reads CASSPQGNSPLHF. As DNA, the CDR3 is TGTGCCAGCAGCCCCCAGGGGAATTCACCCCTCCACTTT.